This TCR beta chain was sequenced during a study of blood T cells in healthy people across ages. Primed by a sample-barcoded 5' primer and a J-beta primer mix, a second PCR proceeded for 7 to 11 cycles. Through a template-switch adaptor with 12 random nucleotides, each cDNA molecule received a tag. TCRdb re-analysed the 5' RACE reads in MiXCR, keeping a single row per CDR3 protein. The sample consists of 380,000 or so distinct CDR3 sequences, 50% to 60% of them appearing once. This clonotype was observed a few times. As yet, its antigen is unknown. A much larger clone differs from this one at a single base, so this may be a read error. CDR1 is MNHEY, CDR2 SVGAGI, per germline. The CDR3 is 14 amino acids. V was shortened by 2 bases and J by 7 bases, with 15 bases between the two germline ends. Whole-study findings and limits: A strong correlation between TCR beta diversity and naive T cell percentage was seen. Older age went with lower TCR beta diversity per million T cells, in a roughly linear way.

The sequence was collected from a man aged 60 to 75 in good health. Sequencing was done on a sample of blood. The chain couples TRBV6-5 to TRBJ2-7; D may be TRBD1 or TRBD2 (5 bases each). In DNA, the CDR3 is TGTGCCAGCAGTTACGTGGGACCGAGGGTTGAGCAGTACTTC. This encodes CASSYVGPRVEQYF.